Listed below are T cell receptor beta chains from one sample, sequenced in a study of blood T cell repertoires in COVID-19. The data were produced by immunoSEQ multiplex PCR, yet TCRdb's version contains in-frame clones alone and is incomplete. The repertoire holds approximately 74,000 clones, with around nine tenths as singletons. The specimen was peripheral blood. The receptor set was obtained from a woman of 80 years or more with active or convalescent COVID-19. The CDR3 runs from the conserved cysteine through the conserved F or W. Fields, in order: V gene, J gene, CDR3 protein.

TRBV6-6	TRBJ2-5	CASSEQGDPFETQYF
TRBV27	TRBJ2-4	CASSSPSLAKNIQYF
TRBV10-3	TRBJ2-7	CAIGQTSSYEQYF
TRBV5-4	TRBJ2-5	CASSLRQFIGVETQYF
TRBV19	TRBJ1-5	CASKTTGLSNQPQHF
TRBV7-2	TRBJ2-2	CASSIARSNTGELFF
TRBV6-2/TRBV6-3	TRBJ1-2	CASSLTANGYTF
TRBV4-3	TRBJ1-5	CASSLQHRNSNQPQHF
TRBV6-4	TRBJ1-5	CARGQGLSKQPQHF
TRBV5-1	TRBJ1-2	CASSLGTGGYGYTF
TRBV3-1/TRBV3-2	TRBJ1-1	CASSQGRTGVKAFF
TRBV18	TRBJ2-5	CASSPSGGETQYF
TRBV5-1	TRBJ1-3	CASSPGTGGNTIYF
TRBV9	TRBJ1-2	CASSVEFGQGNKGYGYTF
TRBV6-2/TRBV6-3	TRBJ1-2	CASSYGMGQNYGYTF
TRBV7-7	TRBJ2-7	CASSLSSSYEQYF
TRBV5-4	TRBJ2-1	CASDVREANEQFF
TRBV12-3/TRBV12-4	TRBJ2-2	CATGSTGELFF
TRBV5-1	TRBJ1-2	CASSLDLFYGYTF
TRBV6-2/TRBV6-3	TRBJ2-2	CASSSDRFGTGELFF
TRBV7-9	TRBJ2-2	CASSSRPGQEVTGELFF
TRBV6-5	TRBJ1-3	CASSYSDSFRGNTIYF
TRBV5-1	TRBJ1-3	CASSSTGSLSGNTIYF
TRBV25-1	TRBJ1-5	CARPYGGWDQPQHF
TRBV7-2	TRBJ2-5	CASSSPQTSRETRYF
TRBV2	TRBJ1-4	CASSERGTPVSNEKLFF
TRBV19	TRBJ2-3	CASSPGTSGRRDTQYF
TRBV24-1	TRBJ2-5	CATRAQGETQYF
TRBV11-3	TRBJ2-5	CASSFAHFPTQYF
TRBV6-5	TRBJ2-3	CASSQVSGETDTQYF
TRBV6-4	TRBJ1-2	CASRLTTATNYGYTF
TRBV11-3	TRBJ1-4	CASSLRTGNEKLFF
TRBV5-5	TRBJ1-1	CASSQQGLSTEAFF
TRBV19	TRBJ1-6	CASSIDGQRNSPLHF
TRBV2	TRBJ1-6	CASSTRPNSPLHF
TRBV19	TRBJ1-2	CASRPDGRSNYGYTF
TRBV7-6	TRBJ2-1	CASSLAGGNSYNEQFF
TRBV9	TRBJ2-3	CASSALAGGRSSTDTQYF
TRBV7-2	TRBJ2-2	CASSTRQGTGELFF
TRBV6-2/TRBV6-3	TRBJ1-6	CASRYRGDSSPLHF
TRBV7-9	TRBJ2-7	CASSPQGFEQYF
TRBV5-1	TRBJ2-1	CASSSQLAGALNEQFF
TRBV14	TRBJ1-6	CASSQDQGVYSPLHF
TRBV11-3	TRBJ1-1	CASSALPYTEAFF
TRBV11-3	TRBJ1-1	CASSSRTGLNTEAFF
TRBV7-2	TRBJ1-5	CASSSYNQPQHF
TRBV7-2	TRBJ2-3	CASSLSHSGSLDTQYF
TRBV7-9	TRBJ1-2	CASSLMDSDTGYTF
TRBV12-3/TRBV12-4	TRBJ2-5	CASSGTSPETQYF
TRBV20-1	TRBJ1-5	CSASNPISNQPQHF
TRBV5-1	TRBJ2-5	CASSRGGPGETQYF
TRBV7-2	TRBJ1-5	CASSRDTPGPQHF
TRBV12-1	TRBJ1-2	CASSFLVEAENYGYTF
TRBV11-2	TRBJ2-5	CASSQLAGAQYF
TRBV19	TRBJ1-2	CASTIGNYGYTF